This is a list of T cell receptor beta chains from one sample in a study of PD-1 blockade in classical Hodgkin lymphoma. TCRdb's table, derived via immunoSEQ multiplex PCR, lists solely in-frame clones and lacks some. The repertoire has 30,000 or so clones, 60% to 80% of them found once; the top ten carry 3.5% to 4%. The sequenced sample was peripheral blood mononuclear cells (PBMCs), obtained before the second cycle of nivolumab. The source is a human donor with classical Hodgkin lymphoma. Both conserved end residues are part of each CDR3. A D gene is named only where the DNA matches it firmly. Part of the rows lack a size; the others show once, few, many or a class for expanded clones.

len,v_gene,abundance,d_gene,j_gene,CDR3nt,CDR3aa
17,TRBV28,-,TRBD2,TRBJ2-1,TGTGCCACGTCAACCTGGACTAGCGGGGGGGCTAGCGATGAGCAGTTCTTC,CATSTWTSGGASDEQFF
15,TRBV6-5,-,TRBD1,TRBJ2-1,TGTGCCAGCAGCCCGGACAGGAGCTCCTACAATGAGCAGTTCTTC,CASSPDRSSYNEQFF
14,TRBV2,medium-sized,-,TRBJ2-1,TGTGCCAGCAGTGGCCAAAGCTCCTACAATGAGCAGTTCTTC,CASSGQSSYNEQFF
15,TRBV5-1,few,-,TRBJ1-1,TGCGCCAGCAGCACGGTGGCAGGGATGAACACTGAAGCTTTCTTT,CASSTVAGMNTEAFF
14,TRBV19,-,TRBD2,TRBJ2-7,TGTGCCAGTAGTCATGGTCTAGCGGGCTACGAGCAGTACTTC,CASSHGLAGYEQYF
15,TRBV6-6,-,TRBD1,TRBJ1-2,TGTGCCAGCACCCTTAGGGAGTCGACAGGGGATGGCTACACCTTC,CASTLRESTGDGYTF
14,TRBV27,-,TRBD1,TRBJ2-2,TGTGCCAGCAAAATTGGGACAGCGGCAGGGGAGCTGTTTTTT,CASKIGTAAGELFF
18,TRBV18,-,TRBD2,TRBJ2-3,TGTGCCAGCTCATCCCTGGGACTAGCGGGAGTTTTGACAGATACGCAGTATTTT,CASSSLGLAGVLTDTQYF
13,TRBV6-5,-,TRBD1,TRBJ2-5,TGTGCCAGCAGTTTGGGCAGGGGGCAGACCCAGTACTTC,CASSLGRGQTQYF
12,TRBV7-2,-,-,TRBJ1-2,TGTGCCAGCAGCTCCAGTAACTATGGCTACACCTTC,CASSSSNYGYTF
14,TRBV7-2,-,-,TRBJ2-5,TGTGCCAGCAGCTTAGCTCCAGGAAGGGAGACCCAGTACTTC,CASSLAPGRETQYF
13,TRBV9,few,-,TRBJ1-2,TGTGCCAGCAGCGTCCTCCGGGGGGATGGCTACACCTTC,CASSVLRGDGYTF
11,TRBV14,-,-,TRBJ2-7,TGTGCCAGCGGGAGCTCGTCCAAGCAGTACTTC,CASGSSSKQYF
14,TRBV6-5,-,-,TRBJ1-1,TGTGCCACGTCCCTCGGCTTTATGAACACTGAAGCTTTCTTT,CATSLGFMNTEAFF
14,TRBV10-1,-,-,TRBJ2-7,TGCGCCAGCAGTGAGTATGGCGACCTCTCCGAGCAGTACTTC,CASSEYGDLSEQYF
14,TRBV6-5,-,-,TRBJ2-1,TGTGCCAGCAGTTACGGGCTAGCGTTCAATGAGCAGTTCTTC,CASSYGLAFNEQFF
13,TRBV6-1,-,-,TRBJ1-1,TGTGCCAGCAGTGGGCAGACGAACACTGAAGCTTTCTTT,CASSGQTNTEAFF
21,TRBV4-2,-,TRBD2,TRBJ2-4,TGTGCCAGCAGCCAAGAAGCTATGTGGGCTAGCGGGATTGAAGCCAAAAACATTCAGTACTTC,CASSQEAMWASGIEAKNIQYF
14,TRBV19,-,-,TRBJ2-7,TGTGCCAGTAGTACCCCCGGGGCATCCTACGAGCAGTACTTC,CASSTPGASYEQYF
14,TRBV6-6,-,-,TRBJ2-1,TGTGCCAGCAGTTCGACCCAGGGTTACAATGAGCAGTTCTTC,CASSSTQGYNEQFF
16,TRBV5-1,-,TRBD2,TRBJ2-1,TGCGCCAGCAGCTTGGTACTAGCGGGAGGGCCTTATGAGCAGTTCTTC,CASSLVLAGGPYEQFF
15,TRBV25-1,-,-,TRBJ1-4,TGTGCCAGCAGTGACTCTGGACTGCCGTGGGAAAAACTGTTTTTT,CASSDSGLPWEKLFF
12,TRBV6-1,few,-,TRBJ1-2,TGTGCCAGCAGTGGGACGGACTATGGCTACACCTTC,CASSGTDYGYTF
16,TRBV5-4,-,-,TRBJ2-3,TGTGCCAGCAGCTTGGAACCGGAGGCCTTCACAGATACGCAGTATTTT,CASSLEPEAFTDTQYF
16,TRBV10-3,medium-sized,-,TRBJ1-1,TGTGCCATCAGTGACCCCGAGGCAGTGGCCGACACTGAAGCTTTCTTT,CAISDPEAVADTEAFF
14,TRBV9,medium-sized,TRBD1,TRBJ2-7,TGTGCCAGCAGCGTTGGTGACAGGGGTTACGAGCAGTACTTC,CASSVGDRGYEQYF
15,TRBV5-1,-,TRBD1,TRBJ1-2,TGCGCCAGCAGCTTGGATGGACAGGGCGGTGAAGGCTACACCTTC,CASSLDGQGGEGYTF
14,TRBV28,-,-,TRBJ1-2,TGTGCCAGCAGTTTCCTAGGGGTTGGCTATGGCTACACCTTC,CASSFLGVGYGYTF
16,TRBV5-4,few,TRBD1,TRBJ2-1,TGTGCCAGCAGCGGGGGCGGACAGGGAAGAGACAATGAGCAGTTCTTC,CASSGGGQGRDNEQFF
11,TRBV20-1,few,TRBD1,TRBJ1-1,TGCAGTGCTGAGGGGGCCACTGAAGCTTTCTTT,CSAEGATEAFF
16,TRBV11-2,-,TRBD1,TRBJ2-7,TGTGCCAGCAGCCCTAAAACCGGGACAGGGGGTTACGAGCAGTACTTC,CASSPKTGTGGYEQYF
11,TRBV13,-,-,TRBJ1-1,TGTGCCAGCAGCTTTTACACTGAAGCTTTCTTT,CASSFYTEAFF
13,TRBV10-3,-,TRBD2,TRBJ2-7,TGTGCCATCAGACTAGCGGGAGGCTACGAGCAGTACTTC,CAIRLAGGYEQYF
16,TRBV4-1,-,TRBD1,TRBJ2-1,TGCGCCAGCAGCCAACGGGACAGCCGCTCCTACAATGAGCAGTTCTTC,CASSQRDSRSYNEQFF
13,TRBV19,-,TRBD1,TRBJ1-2,TGTGCCAGTAGTGATTGGACAGGGGGCGGCTACACCTTC,CASSDWTGGGYTF
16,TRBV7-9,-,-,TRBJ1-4,TGTGCCAGCAGCTTCCAAGGGACGGTCTCTAATGAAAAACTGTTTTTT,CASSFQGTVSNEKLFF
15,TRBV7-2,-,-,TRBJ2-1,TGCGCCAGCAGCCTAGATCGGCTACTTTACAATGAGCAGTTCTTC,CASSLDRLLYNEQFF